A selection of T cell receptor beta chains follows, all from one sample in a study of shared clonotypes between healthy human individuals. Clones were read by immunoSEQ multiplex PCR, and TCRdb kept only the in-frame ones, dropping some. Here the sample spans about 2.3 million clones, 85% to 95% being singletons. The sequenced material came from naive CD4+ T cells from PBMCs. These receptors were taken from a man aged 18 to 35 in good health. Some clones in this sample may be carry-over from other donors' samples. The CDR3 runs from the conserved cysteine through the conserved F or W. D genes are given only for firm matches. Size is stated for part of the rows, as once, few or many counts, or as a class when the clone is expanded.

.	TRBV7-9	.	TRBJ2-1	CASSLLVLASYNEQFF	TGTGCCAGCAGCTTATTAGTACTAGCCTCCTACAATGAGCAGTTCTTC
.	TRBV5-4	.	TRBJ2-7	CASSLADGYAYEQYF	TGTGCCAGCAGCTTGGCCGACGGTTACGCCTACGAGCAGTACTTC
.	TRBV7-3	.	TRBJ2-5	CALARTFLCQETQYF	TGTGCCCTAGCGAGAACCTTTTTGTGCCAAGAGACCCAGTACTTC
.	TRBV18	.	TRBJ1-5	CASSPRGDGNQPQHF	TGTGCCAGCTCACCACGGGGGGACGGCAATCAGCCCCAGCATTTT
.	TRBV5-1	.	TRBJ2-3	CASSLEGGLDTQYF	TGCGCCAGCAGCTTGGAAGGGGGTTTGGATACGCAGTATTTT
.	TRBV7-9	.	TRBJ2-1	CASSLAGANNEQFF	TGTGCCAGCAGCTTAGCTGGAGCGAATAATGAGCAGTTCTTC
TRBD1	TRBV18	once	TRBJ1-1	CASSHDRVDTEAFF	TGTGCCAGCTCACACGACAGGGTAGACACTGAAGCTTTCTTT
TRBD1	TRBV7-9	.	TRBJ1-1	CASTTGVGAFF	TGTGCCAGCACAACAGGGGTAGGAGCTTTCTTT
.	TRBV5-1	.	TRBJ2-3	CASSKTGRSTDTQYF	TGCGCCAGCAGCAAAACCGGGCGAAGCACAGATACGCAGTATTTT
.	TRBV10-1	.	TRBJ2-7	CASSDGRSRYF	TGCGCCAGCAGTGACGGCAGGTCCCGGTACTTC
.	TRBV5-1	.	TRBJ2-4	CASSPTPNENIQYF	TGCGCCAGCAGCCCAACCCCCAACGAAAACATTCAGTACTTC
TRBD1	TRBV5-4	.	TRBJ2-7	CASSFGQGGVHEQYF	TGTGCCAGCAGCTTCGGACAGGGGGGGGTCCACGAGCAGTACTTC
.	TRBV5-1	.	TRBJ2-1	CASSLDLQNNEQFF	TGCGCCAGCAGCTTGGATCTCCAAAACAATGAGCAGTTCTTC
TRBD2	TRBV11-3	.	TRBJ2-1	CASSPSGSNAYNEQFF	TGTGCCAGCAGCCCGAGCGGGAGTAACGCCTACAATGAGCAGTTCTTC
.	TRBV21-1	.	TRBJ2-1	CASSKGQVANEQFF	TGTGCCAGCAGCAAAGGTCAAGTCGCCAATGAGCAGTTCTTC
.	TRBV7-9	.	TRBJ2-7	CASSAGPGLGSYEQYF	TGTGCCAGCAGCGCTGGACCGGGACTTGGTTCCTACGAGCAGTACTTC
TRBD1	TRBV7-6	.	TRBJ2-7	CASSLGRDRAYEQYF	TGTGCCAGCAGCTTAGGTAGGGACAGAGCCTACGAGCAGTACTTC
.	TRBV9	.	TRBJ2-3	CASSLYGGSVDTQYF	TGTGCCAGCAGCCTGTACGGGGGATCGGTAGATACGCAGTATTTT
TRBD1	TRBV5-1	.	TRBJ2-5	CASSFGQGWETQYF	TGCGCCAGCAGCTTCGGACAGGGGTGGGAGACCCAGTACTTC
TRBD2	TRBV5-1	.	TRBJ2-1	CASSLTSGRASSYNEQFF	TGCGCCAGCAGCTTGACTAGCGGGAGGGCCTCTTCCTACAATGAGCAGTTCTTC
TRBD1	TRBV28	.	TRBJ1-4	CASSSTGEGAEKLFF	TGTGCCAGCAGCTCGACGGGGGAGGGGGCTGAAAAACTGTTTTTT
TRBD2	TRBV6-1	.	TRBJ2-7	CASTASSGTLYEQYF	TGTGCCAGCACCGCTTCTAGCGGGACCCTCTACGAGCAGTACTTC
.	TRBV11-3	.	TRBJ1-1	CASSSGNEAFF	TGTGCCAGCAGCTCCGGGAACGAAGCTTTCTTT
.	TRBV5-1	.	TRBJ2-1	CASSSYYIDGYNEQFF	TGCGCCAGCAGCTCTTACTACATAGACGGATACAATGAGCAGTTCTTC
TRBD2	TRBV6-1	.	TRBJ2-1	CASRRIAGYNEQFF	TGTGCCAGCAGGCGAATAGCGGGTTACAATGAGCAGTTCTTC
.	TRBV19	.	TRBJ1-3	CASSPWALRNTIYF	TGTGCCAGTAGCCCCTGGGCCCTTCGAAACACCATATATTTT
TRBD1	TRBV4-1	.	TRBJ1-6	CASSQPSLQGAYNSPLHF	TGCGCCAGCAGCCAACCATCCTTACAGGGGGCTTATAATTCACCCCTCCACTTT
.	TRBV25-1	.	TRBJ1-1	CASEGGAAAHLNTEAFF	TGTGCCAGCGAAGGGGGGGCCGCCGCGCACTTGAACACTGAAGCTTTCTTT
TRBD1	TRBV27	.	TRBJ1-2	CASSVTGAYGYTF	TGTGCCAGCAGCGTCACAGGGGCCTATGGCTACACCTTC
.	TRBV4-2	.	TRBJ2-2	CASSQDTRPPGGELFF	TGTGCCAGCAGCCAAGATACCCGGCCCCCGGGGGGGGAGCTGTTTTTT
TRBD1	TRBV29-1	.	TRBJ1-1	CSVERAGGVGATEAFF	TGCAGCGTTGAACGTGCAGGGGGCGTGGGGGCCACTGAAGCTTTCTTT
.	TRBV15	.	TRBJ2-7	CATSRDGAGHEQYF	TGTGCCACCAGCAGAGATGGAGCGGGCCACGAGCAGTACTTC
TRBD2	TRBV7-2	.	TRBJ2-1	CASSWAGTSGQLYNEQFF	TGTGCCAGCAGCTGGGCCGGGACTAGCGGCCAACTATACAATGAGCAGTTCTTC
.	TRBV18	.	TRBJ2-7	CASSPWTAAYDEQYF	TGTGCCAGCTCACCATGGACAGCCGCCTACGACGAGCAGTACTTC
.	TRBV27	.	TRBJ1-4	CASNSSPGGEKLFF	TGTGCCAGCAACTCCTCCCCGGGGGGTGAAAAACTGTTTTTT
.	TRBV4-3	few	TRBJ1-1	CASSQDRMNTEAFF	TGCGCCAGCAGCCAAGACAGAATGAACACTGAAGCTTTCTTT
TRBD2	TRBV27	.	TRBJ2-4	CASSLVGGRVAKNIQYF	TGTGCCAGCAGTTTAGTTGGCGGGAGGGTAGCCAAAAACATTCAGTACTTC
.	TRBV10-2	once	TRBJ1-1	CASSPGEGGKTEAFF	TGCGCCAGCAGTCCCGGCGAAGGGGGGAAAACTGAAGCTTTCTTT
TRBD1	TRBV2	.	TRBJ1-4	CASSGTVVATNEKLFF	TGTGCCAGCAGCGGGACAGTCGTTGCAACTAATGAAAAACTGTTTTTT
TRBD1	TRBV2	.	TRBJ1-2	CASSQGAGYTF	TGTGCCAGCAGCCAGGGGGCAGGCTACACCTTC
.	TRBV6-1	.	TRBJ2-3	CASSDVRSGATDTQYF	TGTGCCAGCAGTGATGTCCGGTCAGGGGCGACAGATACGCAGTATTTT
TRBD1	TRBV19	.	TRBJ1-5	CASSILRQGEKPQHF	TGTGCCAGTAGTATCTTGAGACAGGGGGAGAAGCCCCAGCATTTT
TRBD1	TRBV5-5	.	TRBJ1-3	CASSFGDRAGNTIYF	TGTGCCAGCAGCTTTGGGGACAGGGCTGGAAACACCATATATTTT